The 9 T cell receptor beta chains given below trace back to one sample, sequenced in a study of monozygotic twins with inflammatory bowel disease. TCRdb re-called the 5' RACE reads; every CDR3 protein appears as one record, without DNA. Across around 400,000 distinct CDR3 sequences, the top ten clones capture 2% to 3% of the sample. The sample was blood. The receptors derive from a human donor with ulcerative colitis or Crohn's disease, or a healthy co-twin of an affected twin (not recorded which).

The chain uses TRBV20-1 and TRBJ2-7. CDR1 and CDR2 (germline): DFQATT, SNEGSKA (reference sequence). This CDR3 is built from 15 residues. The CDR3 is CSARLPSVSSYEQYF.

The V gene is TRBV6-2 or TRBV6-3, the J gene TRBJ2-7; absent DNA, TCRdb's TRBD2 call cannot be checked. CDR3 length equals 15 residues. Per the germline V gene, CDR1 is MNHEY and CDR2 is SVGEGT. The CDR3 sequence: CASSPGLAENYEQYF.

This chain links TRBV5-1 with TRBJ2-7. Germline V gene sequence: CDR1 SGHRS, CDR2 YFSETQ. This CDR3 spans 14 amino acids. CDR3 residues: CASSLVGSPYEQYF.

The V gene is TRBV5-5, the J gene TRBJ2-1; as DNA is missing, the TRBD2 call by TCRdb cannot be tested. Germline lookup yields CDR1 SGHKS and CDR2 YYEKEE (reference sequence). The CDR3 length is 18 residues. The CDR3 here is CASSKLWAERVSYNEQFF.

The V gene is TRBV5-5, the J gene TRBJ1-5; checking the TCRdb D call of TRBD1 is not possible without DNA. CDR3 size: 16 residues. CDR1 is SGHKS, CDR2 YYEKEE, per germline (reference sequence). This CDR3 is CASSLGLGRSNQPQHF.

V is TRBV9 and J is TRBJ2-1. The V gene's germline CDR1 is SGDLS and CDR2 YYNGEE. The CDR3 totals 16 residues. The CDR3 protein is CASSANSGVSYNEQFF.

The chain employs TRBV7-8 and TRBJ1-5; the TRBD1 assignment by TCRdb is unverifiable without DNA. The CDR3 has 16 residues. CDR1 and CDR2 (germline): SGHVS, FQNEAQ. The CDR3 sequence is CASSNLGQGGHQPQHF.

V is TRBV5-1 and J is TRBJ2-5; TCRdb's D gene call, TRBD1, goes unchecked for lack of DNA. Germline-derived CDR1 and CDR2 are SGHRS and YFSETQ. The CDR3 loop spans 14 amino acids. CDR3 residues: CASAPGGGQETQYF.

The chain has TRBV10-3 and TRBJ2-7; TCRdb calls TRBD2, which cannot be checked without DNA. CDR3 length: 12 residues. The germline CDR1 and CDR2 sequences are ENHRY and SYGVKD. This chain's CDR3 is CAIRTSDYEQYF.